Listed below are T cell receptor beta chains from one sample, sequenced in a study of T cells after posttransplantation cyclophosphamide. The assay was immunoSEQ multiplex PCR, and TCRdb's table has in-frame clones only and misses some. Here the sample spans over 15,000 clones, 85% being singletons. The source was PBMCs, collected after allogeneic stem cell transplant with calcineurin inhibitor and methotrexate. The receptors were sampled from a female patient between 18 and 35 years old who received an allogeneic stem cell transplant from an unrelated donor, was CMV-positive, and had acute and chronic GVHD. Some T cells may be the graft donor's. Each CDR3 is given without its conserved first and last residue. Fields, in order: CDR3 protein, V gene, J gene.

CDR3 protein: ASSGGEFKAF; V gene: TRBV2; J gene: TRBJ1-1
CDR3 protein: ASRHSQTEAF; V gene: TRBV6-5; J gene: TRBJ1-1
CDR3 protein: ASSQELAGTDTQY; V gene: TRBV14; J gene: TRBJ2-3
CDR3 protein: ASSFLTSGNSEQY; V gene: TRBV7-2; J gene: TRBJ2-7
CDR3 protein: ASSGSGRAGRTGELF; V gene: TRBV5-4; J gene: TRBJ2-2
CDR3 protein: ASSQDRVRVSPLH; V gene: TRBV4-1; J gene: TRBJ1-6
CDR3 protein: ASSDAGETEAF; V gene: TRBV6-1; J gene: TRBJ1-1
CDR3 protein: ASSARLGQGSNQPQH; V gene: TRBV2; J gene: TRBJ1-5
CDR3 protein: ASSFTSGRQETQY; V gene: TRBV5-1; J gene: TRBJ2-5
CDR3 protein: SATLTDTQY; V gene: TRBV20-1; J gene: TRBJ2-3
CDR3 protein: ASSTDRGYGYT; V gene: TRBV5-4; J gene: TRBJ1-2
CDR3 protein: ASSTDRVNTEAF; V gene: TRBV4-1; J gene: TRBJ1-1
CDR3 protein: ASRSAGWETQY; V gene: TRBV5-1; J gene: TRBJ2-5
CDR3 protein: ASSFTPRAEQY; V gene: TRBV27; J gene: TRBJ2-7
CDR3 protein: ASSVRQGYEQY; V gene: TRBV11-2; J gene: TRBJ2-7
CDR3 protein: ASSSTAEDYNEQF; V gene: TRBV11-2; J gene: TRBJ2-1
CDR3 protein: ASSLDGRTGEQF; V gene: TRBV11-2; J gene: TRBJ2-1
CDR3 protein: ASSVSPLAEETQY; V gene: TRBV2; J gene: TRBJ2-5
CDR3 protein: ASSLGSGNEQF; V gene: TRBV7-7; J gene: TRBJ2-1
CDR3 protein: ASSIGTDLGELF; V gene: TRBV19; J gene: TRBJ2-2
CDR3 protein: AISPGQGNYEQY; V gene: TRBV10-3; J gene: TRBJ2-7
CDR3 protein: ASSQDRGGSKGTQY; V gene: TRBV4-1; J gene: TRBJ2-3
CDR3 protein: ASRQGYEQY; V gene: TRBV11-2; J gene: TRBJ2-7
CDR3 protein: ASRGTSGYNEQF; V gene: TRBV28; J gene: TRBJ2-1
CDR3 protein: ASSPSSGRYNEQF; V gene: TRBV4-2; J gene: TRBJ2-1
CDR3 protein: ASSLAGGGYGYT; V gene: TRBV5-1; J gene: TRBJ1-2
CDR3 protein: ASSLLAGVSDTQY; V gene: TRBV11-2; J gene: TRBJ2-3
CDR3 protein: ASSIGLGGRYEQY; V gene: TRBV19; J gene: TRBJ2-7
CDR3 protein: ASSSDRGRQF; V gene: TRBV11-3; J gene: TRBJ2-1
CDR3 protein: ASSQYSKGGPGNEQF; V gene: TRBV5-1; J gene: TRBJ2-1
CDR3 protein: ASSVATTGSYEQY; V gene: TRBV9; J gene: TRBJ2-7
CDR3 protein: ASSSNTGSGNTIY; V gene: TRBV6-6; J gene: TRBJ1-3
CDR3 protein: ASSASGASGNEQY; V gene: TRBV7-9; J gene: TRBJ2-7
CDR3 protein: AWSSGRGSEQY; V gene: TRBV30; J gene: TRBJ2-7
CDR3 protein: ASSLSPTSGAYEQY; V gene: TRBV27; J gene: TRBJ2-7
CDR3 protein: ASSITGSGANVLT; V gene: TRBV19; J gene: TRBJ2-6
CDR3 protein: ASSRQGGFYEQY; V gene: TRBV19; J gene: TRBJ2-7
CDR3 protein: SVGRGSYNEQF; V gene: TRBV29-1; J gene: TRBJ2-1
CDR3 protein: ASSESRTGGSYGYT; V gene: TRBV9; J gene: TRBJ1-2
CDR3 protein: ASSIANSEKLF; V gene: TRBV19; J gene: TRBJ1-4
CDR3 protein: ASSEYRDYTDTQY; V gene: TRBV25-1; J gene: TRBJ2-3
CDR3 protein: ASSEGTGGPYGYT; V gene: TRBV2; J gene: TRBJ1-2
CDR3 protein: SVVAGFGLAGDNEQF; V gene: TRBV29-1; J gene: TRBJ2-1
CDR3 protein: ASSAGTGWNSPLH; V gene: TRBV25-1; J gene: TRBJ1-6
CDR3 protein: ASSPGTGSYEQY; V gene: TRBV5-1; J gene: TRBJ2-7